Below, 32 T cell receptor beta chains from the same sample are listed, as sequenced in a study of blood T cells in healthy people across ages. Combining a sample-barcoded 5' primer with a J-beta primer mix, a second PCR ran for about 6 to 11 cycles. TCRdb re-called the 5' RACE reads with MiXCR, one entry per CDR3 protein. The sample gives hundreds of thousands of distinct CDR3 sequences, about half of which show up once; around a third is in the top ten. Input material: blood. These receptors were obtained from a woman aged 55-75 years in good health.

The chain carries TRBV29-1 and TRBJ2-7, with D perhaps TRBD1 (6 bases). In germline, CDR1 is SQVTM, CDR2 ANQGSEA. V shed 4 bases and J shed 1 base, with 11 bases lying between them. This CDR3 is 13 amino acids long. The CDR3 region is CSVGQGGSYEQYF. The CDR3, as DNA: TGCAGCGTTGGACAAGGGGGTTCCTACGAGCAGTACTTC.

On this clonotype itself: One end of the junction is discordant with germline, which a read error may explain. CDR3 amino acids: CASRRQGGEIQYF. The DNA for the CDR3 is TGTGCCAGCAGAAGACAGGGTGGGGAGATCCAGTACTTC. V and J are TRBV12-3 or TRBV12-4 and TRBJ2-5; 7 bases are a match to TRBD1. This CDR3 is 13 amino acids long.

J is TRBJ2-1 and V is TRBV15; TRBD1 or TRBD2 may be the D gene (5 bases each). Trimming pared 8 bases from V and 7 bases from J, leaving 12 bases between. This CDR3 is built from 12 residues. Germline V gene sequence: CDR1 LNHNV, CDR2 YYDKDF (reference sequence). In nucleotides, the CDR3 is TGTGCCACCGCGTCCGAGGGGAATGAGCAGTTCTTC. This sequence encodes CATASEGNEQFF.

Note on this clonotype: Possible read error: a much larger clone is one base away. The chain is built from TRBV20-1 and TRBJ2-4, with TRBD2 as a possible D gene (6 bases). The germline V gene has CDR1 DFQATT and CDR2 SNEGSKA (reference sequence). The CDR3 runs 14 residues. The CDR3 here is CSAGGSVARNIQYF. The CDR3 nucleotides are TGCAGTGCCGGAGGGTCAGTAGCCAGAAACATTCAGTACTTC.

CDR3 sequence (DNA): TGTGCCAGCAGTAAGAACTATGGCTACACCTTC. It is translated as CASSKNYGYTF. V usage is TRBV28 and J usage is TRBJ1-2, with D hard to call. The germline CDR1 and CDR2 sequences are MDHEN and SYDVKM. V lost 5 bases, J lost 2 bases, and 3 bases lay in between. The CDR3 extends over 11 amino acids.

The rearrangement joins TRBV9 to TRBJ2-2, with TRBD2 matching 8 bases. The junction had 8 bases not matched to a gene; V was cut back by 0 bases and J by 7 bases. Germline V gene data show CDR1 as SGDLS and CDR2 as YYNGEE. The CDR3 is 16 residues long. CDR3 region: CASSVVGLAGYGELFF. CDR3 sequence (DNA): TGTGCCAGCAGCGTAGTTGGTCTAGCGGGTTACGGGGAGCTGTTTTTT.

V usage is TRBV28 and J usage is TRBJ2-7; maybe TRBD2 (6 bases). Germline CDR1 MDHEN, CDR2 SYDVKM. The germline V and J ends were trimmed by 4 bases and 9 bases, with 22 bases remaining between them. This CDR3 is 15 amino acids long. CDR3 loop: CASSSDYRDSVRQYF. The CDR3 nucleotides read TGTGCCAGCAGTTCAGATTACCGGGACTCAGTACGGCAGTACTTC.

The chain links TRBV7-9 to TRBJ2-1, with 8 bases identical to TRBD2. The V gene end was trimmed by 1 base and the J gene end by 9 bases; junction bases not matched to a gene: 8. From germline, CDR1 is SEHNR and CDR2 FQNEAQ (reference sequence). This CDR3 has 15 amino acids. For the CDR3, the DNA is TGTGCCAGCAGCTTAGTGGGGGACCTAGCGGGTGAGCAGTTCTTC. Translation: CASSLVGDLAGEQFF.

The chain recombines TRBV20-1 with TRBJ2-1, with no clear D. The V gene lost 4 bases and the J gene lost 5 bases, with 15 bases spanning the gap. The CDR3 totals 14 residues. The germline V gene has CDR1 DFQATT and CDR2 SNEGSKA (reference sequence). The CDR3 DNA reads TGCAGTGCTATTGGACCTAGGATCGACAATGAGCAGTTCTTC. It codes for CSAIGPRIDNEQFF.

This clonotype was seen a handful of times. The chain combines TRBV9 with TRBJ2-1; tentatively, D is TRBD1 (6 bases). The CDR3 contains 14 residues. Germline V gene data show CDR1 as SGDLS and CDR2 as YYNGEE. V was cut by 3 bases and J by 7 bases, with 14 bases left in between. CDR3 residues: CASSADSFRNEQFF. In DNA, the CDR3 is TGTGCCAGCAGCGCGGACAGCTTTCGGAATGAGCAGTTCTTC.

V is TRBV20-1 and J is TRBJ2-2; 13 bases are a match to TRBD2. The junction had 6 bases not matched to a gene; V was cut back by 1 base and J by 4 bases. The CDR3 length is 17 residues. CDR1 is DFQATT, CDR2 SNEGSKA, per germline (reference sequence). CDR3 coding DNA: TGCAGTGCTAGAGGACCACTAGCGGGAGGGGGCACCGGGGAGCTGTTTTTT. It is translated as CSARGPLAGGGTGELFF.

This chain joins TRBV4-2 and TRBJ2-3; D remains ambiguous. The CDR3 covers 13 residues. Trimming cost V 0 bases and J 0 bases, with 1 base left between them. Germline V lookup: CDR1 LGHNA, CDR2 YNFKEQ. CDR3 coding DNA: TGTGCCAGCAGCCAAGAAAGCACAGATACGCAGTATTTT. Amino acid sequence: CASSQESTDTQYF.

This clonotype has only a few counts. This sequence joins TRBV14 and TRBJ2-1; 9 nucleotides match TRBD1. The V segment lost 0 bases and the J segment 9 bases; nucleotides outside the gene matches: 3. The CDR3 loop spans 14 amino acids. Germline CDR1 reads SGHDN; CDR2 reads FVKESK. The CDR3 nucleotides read TGTGCCAGCAGCCAAGACTGGACAGGGGTTGAGCAGTTCTTC. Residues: CASSQDWTGVEQFF. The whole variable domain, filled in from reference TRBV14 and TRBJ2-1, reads EAGVTQFPSHSVIEKGQTVTLRCDPISGHDNLYWYRRVMGKEIKFLLHFVKESKQDESGMPNNRFLAERTGGTYSTLKVQPAELEDSGVYFCASSQDWTGVEQFFGPGTRLTVL.

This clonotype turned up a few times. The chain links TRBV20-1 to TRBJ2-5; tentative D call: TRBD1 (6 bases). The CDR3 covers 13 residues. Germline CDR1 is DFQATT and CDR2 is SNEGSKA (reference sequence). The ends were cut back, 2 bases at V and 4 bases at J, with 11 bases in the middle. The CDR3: CSARKDSLETQYF. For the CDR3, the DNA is TGCAGTGCTAGAAAGGACAGCTTAGAGACCCAGTACTTC.

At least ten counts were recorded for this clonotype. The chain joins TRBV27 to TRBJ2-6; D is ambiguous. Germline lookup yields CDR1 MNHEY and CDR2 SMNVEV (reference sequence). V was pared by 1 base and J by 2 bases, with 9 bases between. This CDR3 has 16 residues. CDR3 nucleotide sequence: TGTGCCAGCAGTTTATTCGTGGTGCCTGGGGCCAACGTCCTGACTTTC. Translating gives CASSLFVVPGANVLTF.

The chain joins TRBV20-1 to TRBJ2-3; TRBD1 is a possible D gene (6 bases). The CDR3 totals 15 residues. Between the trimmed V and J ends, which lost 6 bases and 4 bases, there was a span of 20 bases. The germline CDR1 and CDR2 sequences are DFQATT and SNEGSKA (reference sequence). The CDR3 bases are TGCAGTGCCCTAGCCTCGGACTGGGGGCCAGATACGCAGTATTTT. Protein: CSALASDWGPDTQYF.

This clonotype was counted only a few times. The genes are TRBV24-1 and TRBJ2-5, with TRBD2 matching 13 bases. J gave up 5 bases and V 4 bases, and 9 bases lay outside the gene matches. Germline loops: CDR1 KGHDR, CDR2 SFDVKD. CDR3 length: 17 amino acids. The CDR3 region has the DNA TGTGCCACCAGTGACCCGGGACTAGCGGGACCGGGGGAGACCCAGTACTTC. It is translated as CATSDPGLAGPGETQYF.

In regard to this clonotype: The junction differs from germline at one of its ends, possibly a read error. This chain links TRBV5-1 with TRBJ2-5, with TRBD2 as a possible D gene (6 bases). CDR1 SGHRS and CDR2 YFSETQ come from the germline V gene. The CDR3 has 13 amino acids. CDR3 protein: CASSPPWGETLYF. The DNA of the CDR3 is TGCGCCAGCAGCCCCCCCTGGGGGGAGACCCTGTACTTC.

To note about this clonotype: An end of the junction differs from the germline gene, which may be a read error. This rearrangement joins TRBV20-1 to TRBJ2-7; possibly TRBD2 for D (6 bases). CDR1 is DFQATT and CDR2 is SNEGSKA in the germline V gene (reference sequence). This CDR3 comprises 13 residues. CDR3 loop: CSQAGRNSYGQYF. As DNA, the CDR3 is TGCAGCCAGGCCGGGAGAAACTCCTACGGGCAGTACTTC.

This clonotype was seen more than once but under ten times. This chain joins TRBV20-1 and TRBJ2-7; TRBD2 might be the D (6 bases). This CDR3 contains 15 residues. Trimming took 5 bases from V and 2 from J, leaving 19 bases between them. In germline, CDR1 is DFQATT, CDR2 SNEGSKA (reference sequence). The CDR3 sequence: CSAQSLAGTTYEQYF. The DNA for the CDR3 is TGCAGTGCTCAATCTCTGGCGGGAACTACCTACGAGCAGTACTTC.

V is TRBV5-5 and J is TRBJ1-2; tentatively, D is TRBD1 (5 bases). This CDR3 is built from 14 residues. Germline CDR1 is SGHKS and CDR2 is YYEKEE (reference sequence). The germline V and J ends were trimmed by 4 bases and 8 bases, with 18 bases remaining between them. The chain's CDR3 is CASSVGTGGSGYTF. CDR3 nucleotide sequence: TGTGCCAGCAGCGTGGGGACGGGGGGAAGCGGCTACACCTTC.

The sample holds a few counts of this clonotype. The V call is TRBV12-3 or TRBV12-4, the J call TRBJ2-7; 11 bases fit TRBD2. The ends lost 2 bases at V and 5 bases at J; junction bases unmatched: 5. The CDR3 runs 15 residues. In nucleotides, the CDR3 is TGTGCCAGCAGTTTACGACTAGCGGGGTCCAACGAGCAGTACTTC. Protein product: CASSLRLAGSNEQYF.

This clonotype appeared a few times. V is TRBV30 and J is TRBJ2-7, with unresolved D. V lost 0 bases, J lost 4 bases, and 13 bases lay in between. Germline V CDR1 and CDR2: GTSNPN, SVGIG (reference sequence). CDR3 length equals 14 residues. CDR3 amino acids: CAWSVGGLLYEQYF. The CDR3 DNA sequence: TGTGCCTGGAGTGTAGGCGGTCTGCTTTACGAGCAGTACTTC.

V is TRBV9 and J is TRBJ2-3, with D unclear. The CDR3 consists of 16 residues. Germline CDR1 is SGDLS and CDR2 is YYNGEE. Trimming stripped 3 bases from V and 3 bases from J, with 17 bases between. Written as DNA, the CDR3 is TGTGCCAGCAGCGGGCGTGCTGGTTACCTGACAGATACGCAGTATTTT. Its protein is CASSGRAGYLTDTQYF.

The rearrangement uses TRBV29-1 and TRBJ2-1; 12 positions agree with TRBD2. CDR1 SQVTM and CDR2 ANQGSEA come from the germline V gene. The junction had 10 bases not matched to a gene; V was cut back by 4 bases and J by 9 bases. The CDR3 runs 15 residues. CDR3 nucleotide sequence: TGCAGCGTTGCCAACCCTAGCGGGAGGGCCATTGAGCAGTTCTTC. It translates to CSVANPSGRAIEQFF.

CDR3 nucleotides: TGTGCCAGCAGCAGCGGATGGGGGAACACTGAAGCTTTCTTT. This gives the protein CASSSGWGNTEAFF. The J gene is TRBJ1-1, the V gene TRBV28; D ambiguous. The CDR3 sequence is 14 residues long. Germline V lookup: CDR1 MDHEN, CDR2 SYDVKM. V was shortened by 6 bases and J by 1 base, with 12 bases between the two germline ends.

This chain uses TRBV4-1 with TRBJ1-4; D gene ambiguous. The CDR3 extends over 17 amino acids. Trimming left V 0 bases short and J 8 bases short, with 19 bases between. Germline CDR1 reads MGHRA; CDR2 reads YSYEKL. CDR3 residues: CASSQDPGVGFREKLFF. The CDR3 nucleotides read TGCGCCAGCAGCCAAGATCCCGGAGTAGGGTTTCGGGAAAAACTGTTTTTT.

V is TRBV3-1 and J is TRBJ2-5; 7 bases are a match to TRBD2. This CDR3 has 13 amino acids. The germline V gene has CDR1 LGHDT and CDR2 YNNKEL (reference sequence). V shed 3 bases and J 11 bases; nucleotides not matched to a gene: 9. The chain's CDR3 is CASSHSSGWEQYF. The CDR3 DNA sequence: TGTGCCAGCAGCCATTCTAGCGGATGGGAGCAGTACTTC.

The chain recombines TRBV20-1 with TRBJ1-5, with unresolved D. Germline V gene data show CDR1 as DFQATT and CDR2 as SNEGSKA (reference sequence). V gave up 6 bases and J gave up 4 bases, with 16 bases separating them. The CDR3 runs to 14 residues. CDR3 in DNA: TGCAGTGCCCTCAGAGGGCAGTTTAATCAGCCCCAGCATTTT. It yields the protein CSALRGQFNQPQHF.

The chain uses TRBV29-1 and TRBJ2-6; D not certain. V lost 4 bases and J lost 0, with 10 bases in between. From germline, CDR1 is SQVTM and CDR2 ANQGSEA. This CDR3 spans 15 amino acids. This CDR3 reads CSVVTRASGANVLTF. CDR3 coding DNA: TGCAGCGTTGTGACCCGGGCCTCTGGGGCCAACGTCCTGACTTTC.

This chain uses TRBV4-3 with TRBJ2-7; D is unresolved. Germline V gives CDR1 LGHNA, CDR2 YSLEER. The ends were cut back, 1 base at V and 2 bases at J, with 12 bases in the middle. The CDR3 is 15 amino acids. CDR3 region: CASSQAADDAYEQYF. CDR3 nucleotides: TGCGCCAGCAGCCAAGCTGCCGACGACGCCTACGAGCAGTACTTC.

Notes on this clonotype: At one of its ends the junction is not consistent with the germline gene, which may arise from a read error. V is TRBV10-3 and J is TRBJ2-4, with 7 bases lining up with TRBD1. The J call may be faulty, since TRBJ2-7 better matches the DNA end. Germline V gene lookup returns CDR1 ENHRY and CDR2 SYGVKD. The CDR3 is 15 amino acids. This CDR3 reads CAIGDVTGAGYEQYF. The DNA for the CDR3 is TGTGCCATCGGTGACGTCACAGGGGCGGGCTACGAGCAGTACTTC.